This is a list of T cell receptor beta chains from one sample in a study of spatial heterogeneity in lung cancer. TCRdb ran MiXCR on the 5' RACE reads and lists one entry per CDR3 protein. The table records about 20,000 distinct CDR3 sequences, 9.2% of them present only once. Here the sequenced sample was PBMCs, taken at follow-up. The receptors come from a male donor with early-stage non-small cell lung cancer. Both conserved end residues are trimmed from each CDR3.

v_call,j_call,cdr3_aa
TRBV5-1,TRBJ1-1,ASSIGSLDTEAF
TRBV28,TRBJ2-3,ASSSPGQGPDTQY
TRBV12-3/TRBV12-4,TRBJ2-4,ASSLSGAGENIQY
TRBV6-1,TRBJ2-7,ASGLGSYEQY
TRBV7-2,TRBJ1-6,ASSLGGEWRSPLH
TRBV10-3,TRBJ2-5,AIRPTISGTRYQETQY
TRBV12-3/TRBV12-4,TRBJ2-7,ASSFLLGPYEQY
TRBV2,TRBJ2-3,ASSPVSVVTDTQY
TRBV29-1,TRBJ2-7,SVPGPYEQY
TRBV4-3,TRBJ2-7,ASSRPRDTSYEQY
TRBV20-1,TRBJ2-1,SARGEREGLHEQF
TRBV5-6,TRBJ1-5,ASSLGGGRINQPQH
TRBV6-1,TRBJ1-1,ASSEGQGPEMNTEAF
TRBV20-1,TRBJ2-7,SADGGTAYEQY
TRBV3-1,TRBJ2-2,ASSQDRVTGELF
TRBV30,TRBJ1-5,AWSAADNQPQH
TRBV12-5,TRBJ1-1,ASGLGPGVEAF
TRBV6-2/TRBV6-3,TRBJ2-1,ASSSLIAGGSPYNEQF
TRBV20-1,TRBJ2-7,SARGPRDRDGEQY
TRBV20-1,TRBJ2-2,SARVPSLAGDTGELF
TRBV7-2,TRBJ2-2,ASSLRLAGELF
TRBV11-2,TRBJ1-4,ASSSPGTGGLTNEKLF
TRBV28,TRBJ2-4,ASSLFGVAKNIQY
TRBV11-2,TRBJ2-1,ASSLGRKTESSYNEQF
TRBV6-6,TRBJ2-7,ASSYGVGRLGMEQY
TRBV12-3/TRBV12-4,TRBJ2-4,ASSGHGTVRAKNIQY
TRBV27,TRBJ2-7,ASSSGTGYYEQY
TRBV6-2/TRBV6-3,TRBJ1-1,ASRTITNTEAF
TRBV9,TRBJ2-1,ASSVADRGGGLNEQF
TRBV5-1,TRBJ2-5,ASSLADQSRETQY
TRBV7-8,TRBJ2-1,ASSLLRGGGNEQF
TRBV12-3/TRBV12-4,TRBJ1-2,ASKSGRSTGYT
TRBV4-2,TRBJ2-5,ASSQETSLQETQY
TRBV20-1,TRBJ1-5,SARDRMLGDNQPQH
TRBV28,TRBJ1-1,ATGWVTEAF
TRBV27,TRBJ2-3,ASSLGRGLAGLDTQY
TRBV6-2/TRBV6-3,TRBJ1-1,ASGEVRTEAF
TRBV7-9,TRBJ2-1,ASSLAARHNEQF
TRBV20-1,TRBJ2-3,SARGERGTDTQY
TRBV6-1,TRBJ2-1,ASSAGLAVYNEQF
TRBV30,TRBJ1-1,AWSPPFKNTEAF
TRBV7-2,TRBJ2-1,ASSPGREQF
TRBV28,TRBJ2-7,ASNPDGIIHSSYEQY
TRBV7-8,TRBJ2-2,ASNKGRGTGELF
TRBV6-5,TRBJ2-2,ASSYGGDTGELF
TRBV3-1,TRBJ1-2,ASSHRRDTSNYGYT
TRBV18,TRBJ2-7,ASSPSGGSYEQY
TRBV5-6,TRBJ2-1,ASSWNTGTSVYNEQF
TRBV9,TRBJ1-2,ASSGGQTTPYGYT